The 13 T cell receptor beta chains below come from one sample, sequenced in a study of type 1 and type 2 diabetes patients. Genomic DNA was the PCR template. Multiplex PCR with 30 forward and 13 reverse primers amplified the TCR beta CDR3. TCRdb reanalysed the multiplex PCR reads using MiXCR and keeps one entry per CDR3 protein. The sample records fewer than 300,000 distinct CDR3 sequences, around 47% being singletons. Specimen: peripheral blood mononuclear cells (PBMCs). These receptors all stem from a man aged 18 to 29 with type 2 diabetes.

This clonotype was seen only a few times. The V call is TRBV3-1, the J call TRBJ2-7, with 7 bases matching TRBD1. This CDR3 region has 14 residues. Germline V gene data show CDR1 as LGHDT and CDR2 as YNNKEL (reference sequence). J lost 2 bases, V lost 4 bases, and 5 bases had no gene match. As DNA, the CDR3 is TGTGCCAGCAGCCTCCTGGGACAGACCTACGAGCAGTACTTC. Amino acid sequence: CASSLLGQTYEQYF.

This clonotype was counted many times. The chain combines TRBV30 with TRBJ1-1; D not resolved. V was shortened by 2 bases and J by 5 bases, with 12 bases between the two germline ends. Per the germline V gene, CDR1 is GTSNPN and CDR2 is SVGIG (reference sequence). CDR3 length: 13 amino acids. CDR3 sequence (DNA): TGTGCCTGGAGTTTACTCGGAGGGACTGAAGCTTTCTTT. This sequence encodes CAWSLLGGTEAFF.

The rearrangement links TRBV11-3 to TRBJ2-3; 14 bases are a match to TRBD2. J gave up 5 bases and V 4 bases, and 8 bases lay outside the gene matches. Germline CDR1 reads SGHNT; CDR2 reads YENEEA. The CDR3 has 17 residues. CDR3 amino acids: CASSSSGLAGVGDTQYF. The CDR3 DNA sequence: TGTGCCAGCAGCTCCTCGGGACTAGCGGGAGTAGGAGATACGCAGTATTTT.

About this clonotype itself: At one end the junction does not follow the germline gene, possibly because of a read error. This chain connects TRBV5-1 to TRBJ1-1; D is uncertain. The CDR3 has 16 amino acids. Germline CDR1 SGHRS, CDR2 YFSETQ. In nucleotides, the CDR3 is TGCGCCAGCATGAGATCCCATGCCGGAATGAGCACTGAAGCTTTCTTC. This gives the protein CASMRSHAGMSTEAFF.

This clonotype was detected once. The V and J genes are TRBV7-9 and TRBJ2-1, with no clear D. The V end was cut by 9 bases, the J end by 1 base, with 13 bases between. This CDR3 comprises 14 residues. Germline V gene lookup returns CDR1 SEHNR and CDR2 FQNEAQ (reference sequence). The CDR3 DNA follows: TGTGCCAGTAGTATAGGGCTTTCCTACAATGAGCAGTTCTTC. It is translated as CASSIGLSYNEQFF.

This clonotype was seen many times. This chain connects TRBV7-8 to TRBJ1-2, with TRBD1 identical over 8 bases. Germline CDR1 is SGHVS and CDR2 is FQNEAQ. The length of the CDR3 is 11 residues. The V gene end was trimmed by 7 bases and the J gene end by 7 bases; junction bases not matched to a gene: 2. DNA for the CDR3: TGTGCCAGCACCGACAGGGGTGGCTACACCTTC. Amino acids: CASTDRGGYTF. The whole variable domain, remainder taken from reference TRBV7-8 and TRBJ1-2, is GAGVSQSPRYKVAKRGQDVALRCDPISGHVSLFWYQQALGQGPEFLTYFQNEAQLDKSGLPSDRFFAERPEGSVSTLKIQRTQQEDSAVYLCASTDRGGYTFGSGTRLTVV.

The chain combines TRBV25-1 with TRBJ2-1; D tentatively fits TRBD1 or TRBD2 (5 bases each). The length of the CDR3 is 15 residues. Trimming removed 6 bases at V and 2 bases at J, with 14 bases between. Germline CDR1 and CDR2: MGHDK and SYGVNS. The CDR3 is CASRNRRSAYNEQFF. CDR3 sequence (DNA): TGTGCCAGCAGGAACAGGAGGAGCGCCTACAATGAGCAGTTCTTC.

The chain links TRBV7-3 to TRBJ2-3, with D perhaps matching TRBD2 (6 bases). Germline V gene data show CDR1 as SGHTA and CDR2 as FQGTGA. The ends were cut back, 6 bases at V and 3 bases at J, with 7 bases in the middle. The CDR3 contains 12 residues. The CDR3 is CASRRGTDTQYF. CDR3 nucleotide sequence: TGTGCCAGCAGACGGGGGACAGATACGCAGTATTTT. The entire variable domain, with the rest obtained from reference TRBV7-3 and TRBJ2-3, is as follows: GAGVSQTPSNKVTEKGKYVELRCDPISGHTALYWYRQSLGQGPEFLIYFQGTGAADDSGLPNDRFFAVRPEGSVSTLKIQRTERGDSAVYLCASRRGTDTQYFGPGTRLTVL.

This clonotype was observed a handful of times. The chain couples TRBV20-1 to TRBJ2-1; D possibly uses TRBD1 or TRBD2 (5 bases each). The CDR3 extends over 14 amino acids. The V gene lost 2 bases and the J gene lost 5 bases, with 13 bases spanning the gap. CDR1 is DFQATT, CDR2 SNEGSKA, per germline (reference sequence). CDR3 DNA sequence: TGCAGTGCTAGAAGGGGAGTACAAAACAATGAGCAGTTCTTC. Amino acids: CSARRGVQNNEQFF.

This clonotype has more than one count but fewer than ten. The chain carries TRBV19 and TRBJ1-1, with unresolved D. The CDR3 spans 13 residues. Deletions cut 6 bases from V and 0 bases from J, with 8 bases between. Per the germline V gene, CDR1 is LNHDA and CDR2 is SQIVND (reference sequence). The DNA for the CDR3 is TGTGCCAGTAGAGTTAACCTGAACACTGAAGCTTTCTTT. This sequence encodes CASRVNLNTEAFF.

This chain connects TRBV6-5 to TRBJ2-5, with 7 bases that match TRBD2. The length of the CDR3 is 15 residues. The germline V gene has CDR1 MNHEY and CDR2 SVGAGI. The J segment lost 2 bases and the V segment lost 5 bases, leaving 8 bases of the junction unmatched. Here the CDR3 DNA reads TGTGCCAGCAGTACGGGTTGGGGGGGGCAAGAGACCCAGTACTTC. Translating it yields CASSTGWGGQETQYF.

V gene TRBV20-1 combines with J gene TRBJ1-6, with 9 bases matching TRBD1. Germline V gene data show CDR1 as DFQATT and CDR2 as SNEGSKA (reference sequence). The CDR3 sequence is 13 residues long. V shed 3 bases and J 10 bases; nucleotides not matched to a gene: 4. The CDR3 nucleotides are TGCAGTGCTAGGCGGACAGGGGTCTCACCCCTCCACTTT. Translating it yields CSARRTGVSPLHF.

This clonotype was seen a handful of times. The V gene is TRBV7-2, the J gene TRBJ2-7, with D perhaps TRBD2 (6 bases). This CDR3 contains 17 residues. V was cut by 3 bases and J by 0 bases, with 18 bases left in between. Germline V gene sequence: CDR1 SGHTA, CDR2 FQGNSA. Here the CDR3 DNA reads TGTGCCAGCAGCTTTGAGCGGTTGGGGGGAAGCTCCTACGAGCAGTACTTC. Protein: CASSFERLGGSSYEQYF. Using reference TRBV7-2 and TRBJ2-7 for the parts outside the CDR3, the full variable domain is GAGVSQSPSNKVTEKGKDVELRCDPISGHTALYWYRQSLGQGLEFLIYFQGNSAPDKSGLPSDRFSAERTGGSVSTLTIQRTQQEDSAVYLCASSFERLGGSSYEQYFGPGTRLTVT.